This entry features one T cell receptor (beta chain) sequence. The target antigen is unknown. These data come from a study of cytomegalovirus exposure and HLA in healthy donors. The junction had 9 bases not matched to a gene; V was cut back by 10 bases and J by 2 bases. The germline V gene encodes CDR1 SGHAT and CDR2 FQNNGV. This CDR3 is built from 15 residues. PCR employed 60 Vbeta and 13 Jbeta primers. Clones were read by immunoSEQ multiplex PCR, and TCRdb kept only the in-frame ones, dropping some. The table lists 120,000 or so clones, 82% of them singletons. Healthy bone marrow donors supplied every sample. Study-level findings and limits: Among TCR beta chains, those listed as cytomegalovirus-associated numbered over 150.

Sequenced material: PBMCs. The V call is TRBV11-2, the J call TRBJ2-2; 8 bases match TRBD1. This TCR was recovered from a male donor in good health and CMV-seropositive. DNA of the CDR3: TGTGCCACAGCTCTAGGACAGGGTAACACCGGGGAGCTGTTTTTT. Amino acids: CATALGQGNTGELFF.